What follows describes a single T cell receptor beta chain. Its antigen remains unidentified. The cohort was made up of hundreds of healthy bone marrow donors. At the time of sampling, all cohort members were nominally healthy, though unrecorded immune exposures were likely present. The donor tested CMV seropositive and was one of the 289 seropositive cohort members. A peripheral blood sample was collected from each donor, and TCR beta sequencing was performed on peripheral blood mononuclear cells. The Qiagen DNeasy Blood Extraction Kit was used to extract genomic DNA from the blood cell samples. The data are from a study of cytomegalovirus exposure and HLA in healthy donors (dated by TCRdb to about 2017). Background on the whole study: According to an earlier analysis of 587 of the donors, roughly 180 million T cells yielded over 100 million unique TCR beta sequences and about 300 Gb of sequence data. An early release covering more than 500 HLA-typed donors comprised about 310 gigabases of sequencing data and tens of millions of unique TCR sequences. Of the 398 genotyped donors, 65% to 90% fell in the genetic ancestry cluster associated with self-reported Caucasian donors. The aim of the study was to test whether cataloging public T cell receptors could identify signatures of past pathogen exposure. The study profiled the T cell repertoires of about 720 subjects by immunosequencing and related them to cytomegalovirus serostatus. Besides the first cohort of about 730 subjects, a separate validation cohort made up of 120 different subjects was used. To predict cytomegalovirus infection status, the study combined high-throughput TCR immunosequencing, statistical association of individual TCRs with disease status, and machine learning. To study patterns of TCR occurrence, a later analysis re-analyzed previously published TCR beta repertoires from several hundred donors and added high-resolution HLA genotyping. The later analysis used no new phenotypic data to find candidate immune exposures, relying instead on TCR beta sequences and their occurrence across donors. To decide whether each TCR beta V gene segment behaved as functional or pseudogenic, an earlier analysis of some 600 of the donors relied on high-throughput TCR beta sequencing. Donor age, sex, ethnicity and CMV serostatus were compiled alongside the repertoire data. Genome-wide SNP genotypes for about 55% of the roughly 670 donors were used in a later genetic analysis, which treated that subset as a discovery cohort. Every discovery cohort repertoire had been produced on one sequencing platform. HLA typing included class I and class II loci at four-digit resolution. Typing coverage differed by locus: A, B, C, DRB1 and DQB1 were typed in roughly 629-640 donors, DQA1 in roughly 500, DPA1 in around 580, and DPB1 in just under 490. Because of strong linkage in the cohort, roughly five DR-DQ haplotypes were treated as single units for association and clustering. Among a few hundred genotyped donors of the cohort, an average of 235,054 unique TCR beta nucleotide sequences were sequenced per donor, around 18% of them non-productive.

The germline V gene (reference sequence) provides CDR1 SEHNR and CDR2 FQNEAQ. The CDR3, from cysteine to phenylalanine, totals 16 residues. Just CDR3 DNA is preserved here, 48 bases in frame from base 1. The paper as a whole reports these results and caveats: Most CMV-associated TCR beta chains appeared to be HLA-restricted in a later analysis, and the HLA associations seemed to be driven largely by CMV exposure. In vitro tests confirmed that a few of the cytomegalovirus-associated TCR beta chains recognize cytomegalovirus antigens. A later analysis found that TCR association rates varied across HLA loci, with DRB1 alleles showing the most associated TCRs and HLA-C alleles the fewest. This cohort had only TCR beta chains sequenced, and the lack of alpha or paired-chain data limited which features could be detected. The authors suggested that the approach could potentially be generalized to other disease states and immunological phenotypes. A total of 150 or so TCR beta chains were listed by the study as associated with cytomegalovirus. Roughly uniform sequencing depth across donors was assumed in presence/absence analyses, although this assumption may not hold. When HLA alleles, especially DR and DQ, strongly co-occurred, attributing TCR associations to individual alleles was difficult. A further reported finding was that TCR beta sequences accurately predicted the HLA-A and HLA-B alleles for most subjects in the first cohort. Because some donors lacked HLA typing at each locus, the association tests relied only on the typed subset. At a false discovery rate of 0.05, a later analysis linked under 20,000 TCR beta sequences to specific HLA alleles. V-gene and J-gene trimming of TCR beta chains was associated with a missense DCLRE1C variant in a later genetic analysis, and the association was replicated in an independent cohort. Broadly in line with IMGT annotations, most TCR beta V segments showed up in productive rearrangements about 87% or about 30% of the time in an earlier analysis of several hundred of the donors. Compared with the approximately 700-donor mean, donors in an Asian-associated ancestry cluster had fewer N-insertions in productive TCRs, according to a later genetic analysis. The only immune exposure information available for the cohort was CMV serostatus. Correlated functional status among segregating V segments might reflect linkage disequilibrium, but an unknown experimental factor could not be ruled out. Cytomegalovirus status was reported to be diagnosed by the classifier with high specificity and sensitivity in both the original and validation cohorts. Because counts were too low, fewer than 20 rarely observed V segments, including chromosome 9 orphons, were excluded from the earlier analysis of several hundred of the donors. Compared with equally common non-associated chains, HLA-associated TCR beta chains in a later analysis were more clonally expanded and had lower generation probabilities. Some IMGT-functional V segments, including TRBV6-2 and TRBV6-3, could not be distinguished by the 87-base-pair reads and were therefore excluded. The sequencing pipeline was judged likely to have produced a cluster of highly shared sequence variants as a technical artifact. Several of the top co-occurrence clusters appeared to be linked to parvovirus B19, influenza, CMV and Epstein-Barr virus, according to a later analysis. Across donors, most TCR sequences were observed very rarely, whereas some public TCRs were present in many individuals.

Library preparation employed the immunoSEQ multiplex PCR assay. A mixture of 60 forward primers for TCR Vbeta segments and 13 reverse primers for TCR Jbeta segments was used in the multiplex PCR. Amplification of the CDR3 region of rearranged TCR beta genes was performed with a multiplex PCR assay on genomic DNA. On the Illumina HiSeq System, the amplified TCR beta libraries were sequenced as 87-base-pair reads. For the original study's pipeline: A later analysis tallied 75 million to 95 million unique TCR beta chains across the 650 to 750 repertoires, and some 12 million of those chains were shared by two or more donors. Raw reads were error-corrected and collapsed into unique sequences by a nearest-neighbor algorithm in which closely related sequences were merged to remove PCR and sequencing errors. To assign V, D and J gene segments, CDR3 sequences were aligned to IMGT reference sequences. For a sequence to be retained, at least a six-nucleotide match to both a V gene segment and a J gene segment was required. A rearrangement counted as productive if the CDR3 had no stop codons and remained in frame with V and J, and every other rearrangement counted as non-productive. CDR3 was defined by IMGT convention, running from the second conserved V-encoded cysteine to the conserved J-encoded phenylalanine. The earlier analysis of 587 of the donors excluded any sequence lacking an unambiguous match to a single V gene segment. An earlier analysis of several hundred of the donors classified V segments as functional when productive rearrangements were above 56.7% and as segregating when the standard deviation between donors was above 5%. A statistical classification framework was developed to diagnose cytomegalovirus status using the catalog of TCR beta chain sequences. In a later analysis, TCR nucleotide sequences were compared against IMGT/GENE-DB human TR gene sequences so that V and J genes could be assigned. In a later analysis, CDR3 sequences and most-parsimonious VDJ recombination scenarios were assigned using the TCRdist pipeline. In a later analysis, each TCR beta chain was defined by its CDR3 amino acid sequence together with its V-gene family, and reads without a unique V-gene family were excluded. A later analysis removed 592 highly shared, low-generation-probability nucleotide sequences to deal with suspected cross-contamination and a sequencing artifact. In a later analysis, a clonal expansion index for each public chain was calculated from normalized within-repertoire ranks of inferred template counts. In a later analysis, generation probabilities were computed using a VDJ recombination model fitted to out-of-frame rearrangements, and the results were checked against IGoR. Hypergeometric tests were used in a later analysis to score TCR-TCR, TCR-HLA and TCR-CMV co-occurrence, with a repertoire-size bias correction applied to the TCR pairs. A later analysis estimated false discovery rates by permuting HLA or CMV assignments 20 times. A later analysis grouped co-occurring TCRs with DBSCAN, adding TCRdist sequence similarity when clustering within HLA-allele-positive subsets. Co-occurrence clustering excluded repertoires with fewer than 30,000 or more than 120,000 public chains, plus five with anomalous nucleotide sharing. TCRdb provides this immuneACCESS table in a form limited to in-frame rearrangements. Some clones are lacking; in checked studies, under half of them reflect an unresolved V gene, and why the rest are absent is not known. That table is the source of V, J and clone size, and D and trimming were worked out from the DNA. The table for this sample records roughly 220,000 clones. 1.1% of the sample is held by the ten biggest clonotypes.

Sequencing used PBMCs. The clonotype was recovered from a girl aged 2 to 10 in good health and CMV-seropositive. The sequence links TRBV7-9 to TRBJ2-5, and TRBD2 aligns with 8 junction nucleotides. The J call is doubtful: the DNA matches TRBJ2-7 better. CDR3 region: CASSSPQQRGTYEQYF. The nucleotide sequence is TGTGCCAGCAGCTCCCCCCAGCAGCGGGGGACCTACGAGCAGTACTTC.